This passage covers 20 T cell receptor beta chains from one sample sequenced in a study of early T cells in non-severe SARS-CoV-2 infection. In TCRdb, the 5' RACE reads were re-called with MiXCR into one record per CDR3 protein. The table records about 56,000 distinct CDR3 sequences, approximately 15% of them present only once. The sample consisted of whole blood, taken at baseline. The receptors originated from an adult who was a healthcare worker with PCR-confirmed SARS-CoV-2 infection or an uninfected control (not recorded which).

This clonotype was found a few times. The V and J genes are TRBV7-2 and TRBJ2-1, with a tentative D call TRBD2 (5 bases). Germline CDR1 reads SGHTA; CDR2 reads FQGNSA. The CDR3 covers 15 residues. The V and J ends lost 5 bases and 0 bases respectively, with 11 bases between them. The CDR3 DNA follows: TGTGCCAGCAGCCTTAGCGCGGTCTCCTACAATGAGCAGTTCTTC. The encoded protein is CASSLSAVSYNEQFF.

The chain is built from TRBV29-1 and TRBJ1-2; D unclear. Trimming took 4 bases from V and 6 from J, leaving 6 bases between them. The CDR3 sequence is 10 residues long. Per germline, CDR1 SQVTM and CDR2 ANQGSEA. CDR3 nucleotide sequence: TGCAGCGTTGGCGGGAATGGCTACACCTTC. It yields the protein CSVGGNGYTF.

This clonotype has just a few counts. CDR3 residues: CASSSRTLTNYGYTF. Here the CDR3 DNA reads TGTGCCAGCAGTTCCCGGACACTTACGAACTATGGCTACACCTTC. The genes are TRBV27 and TRBJ1-2; D perhaps matches TRBD1 (5 bases). The CDR3 covers 15 residues. Looked up from germline, CDR1 is MNHEY and CDR2 is SMNVEV (reference sequence). Trimming cost V 4 bases and J 2 bases, with 14 bases left between them.

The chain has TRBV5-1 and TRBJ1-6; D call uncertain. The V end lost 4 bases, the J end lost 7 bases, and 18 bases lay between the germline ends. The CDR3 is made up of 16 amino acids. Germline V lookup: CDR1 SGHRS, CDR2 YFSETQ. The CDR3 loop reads CASSGRTGSGNSPLHF. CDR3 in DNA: TGCGCCAGCAGCGGAAGGACGGGGTCAGGAAATTCACCCCTCCACTTT.

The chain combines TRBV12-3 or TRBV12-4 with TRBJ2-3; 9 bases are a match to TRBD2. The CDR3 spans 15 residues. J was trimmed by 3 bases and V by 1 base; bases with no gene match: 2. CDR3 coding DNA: TGTGCCAGCAGTTTAGTACTAGCGGGTACAGATACGCAGTATTTT. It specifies CASSLVLAGTDTQYF.

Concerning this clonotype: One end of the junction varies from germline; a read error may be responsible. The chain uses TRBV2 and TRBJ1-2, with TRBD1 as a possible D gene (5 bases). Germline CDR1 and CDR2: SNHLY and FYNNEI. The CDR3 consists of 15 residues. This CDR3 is CAGSREAPGTYGYTF. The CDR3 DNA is TGTGCCGGCAGTCGAGAGGCACCTGGGACCTATGGCTACACCTTC.

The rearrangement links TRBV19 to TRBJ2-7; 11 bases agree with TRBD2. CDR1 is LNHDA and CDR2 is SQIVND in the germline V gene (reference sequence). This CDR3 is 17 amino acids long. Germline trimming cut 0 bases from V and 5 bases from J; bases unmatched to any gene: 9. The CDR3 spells CASSIEGTSGLRDEQYF. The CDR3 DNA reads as TGTGCCAGTAGTATAGAGGGGACTAGCGGCTTGAGGGACGAGCAGTACTTC.

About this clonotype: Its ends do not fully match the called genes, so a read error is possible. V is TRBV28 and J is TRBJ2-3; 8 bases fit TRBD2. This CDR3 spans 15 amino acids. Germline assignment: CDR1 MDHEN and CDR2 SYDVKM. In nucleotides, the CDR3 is TGTGCCAGCAACACCCCCCGGACTAGCAGAGATACGCAGTATTTT. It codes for CASNTPRTSRDTQYF.

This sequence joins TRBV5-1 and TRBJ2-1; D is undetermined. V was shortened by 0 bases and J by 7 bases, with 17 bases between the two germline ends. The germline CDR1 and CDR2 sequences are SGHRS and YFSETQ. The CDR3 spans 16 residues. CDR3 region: CASSLAGGSVGNEQFF. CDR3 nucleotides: TGCGCCAGCAGCTTGGCAGGCGGTAGTGTTGGGAATGAGCAGTTCTTC.

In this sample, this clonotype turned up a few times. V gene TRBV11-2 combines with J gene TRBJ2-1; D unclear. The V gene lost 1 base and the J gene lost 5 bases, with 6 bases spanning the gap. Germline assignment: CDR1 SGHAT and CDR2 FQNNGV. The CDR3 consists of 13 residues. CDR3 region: CASSLAPDNEQFF. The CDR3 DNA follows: TGTGCCAGCAGCTTAGCACCGGACAATGAGCAGTTCTTC.

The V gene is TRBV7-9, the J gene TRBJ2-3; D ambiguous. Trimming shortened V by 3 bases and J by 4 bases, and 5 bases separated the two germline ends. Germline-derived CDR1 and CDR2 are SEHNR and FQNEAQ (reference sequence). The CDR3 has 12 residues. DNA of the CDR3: TGTGCCAGCAGCTTTTGGTCAGATACGCAGTATTTT. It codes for CASSFWSDTQYF.

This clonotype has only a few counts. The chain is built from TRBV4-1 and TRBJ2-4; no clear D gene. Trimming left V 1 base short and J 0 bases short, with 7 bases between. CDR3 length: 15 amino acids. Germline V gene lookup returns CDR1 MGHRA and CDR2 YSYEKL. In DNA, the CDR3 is TGCGCCAGCAGCCAAGGTCCCTTAGCCAAAAACATTCAGTACTTC. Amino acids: CASSQGPLAKNIQYF.

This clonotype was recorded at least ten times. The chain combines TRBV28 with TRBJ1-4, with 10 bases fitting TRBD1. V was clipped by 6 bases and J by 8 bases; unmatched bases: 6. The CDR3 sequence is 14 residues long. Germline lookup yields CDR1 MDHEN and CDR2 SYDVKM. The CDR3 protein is CASSPTGGWEKLFF. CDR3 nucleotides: TGTGCCAGCAGCCCGACAGGGGGCTGGGAAAAACTGTTTTTT. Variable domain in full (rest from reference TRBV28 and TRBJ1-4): DVKVTQSSRYLVKRTGEKVFLECVQDMDHENMFWYRQDPGLGLRLIYFSYDVKMKEKGDIPEGYSVSREKKERFSLILESASTNQTSMYLCASSPTGGWEKLFFGSGTQLSVL.

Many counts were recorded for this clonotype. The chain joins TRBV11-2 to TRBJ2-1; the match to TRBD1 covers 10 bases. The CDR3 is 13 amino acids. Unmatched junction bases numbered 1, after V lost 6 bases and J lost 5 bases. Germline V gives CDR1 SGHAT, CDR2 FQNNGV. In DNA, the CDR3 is TGTGCCAGCAGGGGACAGGGGAACAATGAGCAGTTCTTC. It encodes CASRGQGNNEQFF. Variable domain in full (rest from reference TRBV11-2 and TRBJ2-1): EAGVAQSPRYKIIEKRQSVAFWCNPISGHATLYWYQQILGQGPKLLIQFQNNGVVDDSQLPKDRFSAERLKGVDSTLKIQPAKLEDSAVYLCASRGQGNNEQFFGPGTRLTVL.

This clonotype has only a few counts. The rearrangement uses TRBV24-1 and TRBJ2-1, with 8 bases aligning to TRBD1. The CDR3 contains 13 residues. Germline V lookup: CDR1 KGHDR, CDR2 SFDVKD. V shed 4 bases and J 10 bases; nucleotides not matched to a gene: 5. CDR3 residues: CATSEARGREQFF. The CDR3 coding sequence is TGTGCCACCAGTGAGGCCAGGGGGCGCGAGCAGTTCTTC.

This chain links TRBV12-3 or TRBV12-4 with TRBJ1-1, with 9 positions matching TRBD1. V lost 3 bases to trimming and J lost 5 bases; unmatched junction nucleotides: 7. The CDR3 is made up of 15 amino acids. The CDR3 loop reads CASSFLGQGRTEAFF. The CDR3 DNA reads TGTGCCAGCAGTTTTTTGGGACAGGGAAGGACTGAAGCTTTCTTT.

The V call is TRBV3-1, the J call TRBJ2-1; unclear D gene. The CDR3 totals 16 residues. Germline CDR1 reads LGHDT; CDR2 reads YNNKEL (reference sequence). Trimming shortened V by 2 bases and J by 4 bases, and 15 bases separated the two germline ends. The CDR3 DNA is TGTGCCAGCAGCCAAAAGAAAACATCATGGTACAATGAGCAGTTCTTC. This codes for CASSQKKTSWYNEQFF.

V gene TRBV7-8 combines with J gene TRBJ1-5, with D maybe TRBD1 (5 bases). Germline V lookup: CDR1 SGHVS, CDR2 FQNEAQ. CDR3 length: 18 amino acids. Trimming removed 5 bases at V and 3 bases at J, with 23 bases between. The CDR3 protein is CASSASTPLTVFNQPQHF. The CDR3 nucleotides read TGTGCCAGCAGCGCATCCACCCCATTGACAGTATTCAATCAGCCCCAGCATTTT.

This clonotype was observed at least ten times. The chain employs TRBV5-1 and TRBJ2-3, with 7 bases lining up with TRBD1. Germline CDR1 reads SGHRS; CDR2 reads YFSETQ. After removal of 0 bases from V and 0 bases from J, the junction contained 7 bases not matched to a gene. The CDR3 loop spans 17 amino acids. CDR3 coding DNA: TGCGCCAGCAGCTTGGCCGGGACAGCAATTAGCACAGATACGCAGTATTTT. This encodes CASSLAGTAISTDTQYF.

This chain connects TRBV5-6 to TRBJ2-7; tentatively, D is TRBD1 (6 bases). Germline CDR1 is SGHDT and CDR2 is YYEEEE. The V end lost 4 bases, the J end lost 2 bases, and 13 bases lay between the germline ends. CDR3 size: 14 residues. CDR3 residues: CASSPTGDAYEQYF. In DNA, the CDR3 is TGTGCCAGCAGCCCGACAGGCGACGCCTACGAGCAGTACTTC.